The sequence of this T cell receptor beta chain was determined in a study of a mutant IDH1 vaccine in newly diagnosed glioma. Study background: The treated population exhibited a male proportion of roughly 62%, a female proportion of 37.5%, and a mean age of about 40 years.

This clone was found a few times. As for time point: baseline, week 1 (first vaccination visit). Stated treatment: pre-vaccination baseline after standard-of-care therapy. Using immunoSEQ multiplex PCR, the repertoire was profiled, and TCRdb retains in-frame clones only, with some absent. The data contain fewer than 50,000 clones, around 90% of them seen just once; the ten biggest clones take up about 18%. The CDR3 contains 13 residues. Deletions cut 5 bases from V and 8 bases from J, with 12 bases between. The germline V gene has CDR1 SGHTA and CDR2 FQGNSA. Sequenced here: PBMCs, sampled from a glioma patient treated with radiotherapy, temozolomide or both. The TCR sequence derives from a man aged 18-30 years with glioma. The V gene is TRBV7-2, the J gene TRBJ1-4; D remains unclear. The CDR3: CASSPAMREKLFF. The CDR3 region has the DNA TGTGCCAGCAGCCCTGCAATGCGGGAAAAACTGTTTTTT.